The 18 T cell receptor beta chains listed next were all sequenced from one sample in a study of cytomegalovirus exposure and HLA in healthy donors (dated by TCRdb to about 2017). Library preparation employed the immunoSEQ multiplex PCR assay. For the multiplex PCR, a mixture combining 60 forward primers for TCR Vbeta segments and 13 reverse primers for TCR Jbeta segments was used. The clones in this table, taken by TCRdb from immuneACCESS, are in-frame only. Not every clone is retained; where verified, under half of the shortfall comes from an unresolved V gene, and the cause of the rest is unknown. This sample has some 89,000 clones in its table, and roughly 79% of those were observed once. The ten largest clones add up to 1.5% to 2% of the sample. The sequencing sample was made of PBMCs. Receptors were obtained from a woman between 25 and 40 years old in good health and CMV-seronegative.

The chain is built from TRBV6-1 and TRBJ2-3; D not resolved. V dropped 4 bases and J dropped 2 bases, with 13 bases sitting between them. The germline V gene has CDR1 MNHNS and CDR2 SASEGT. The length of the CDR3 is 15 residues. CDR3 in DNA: TGTGCCAGCAGTGCCGACTGGAGAATCACAGATACGCAGTATTTT. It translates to CASSADWRITDTQYF.

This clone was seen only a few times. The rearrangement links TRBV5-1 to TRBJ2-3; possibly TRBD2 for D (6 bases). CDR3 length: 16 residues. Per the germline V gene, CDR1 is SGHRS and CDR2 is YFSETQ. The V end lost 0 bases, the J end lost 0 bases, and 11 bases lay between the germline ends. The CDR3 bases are TGCGCCAGCAGCTTGGGAGCTAGCGAAAGCACAGATACGCAGTATTTT. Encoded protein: CASSLGASESTDTQYF.

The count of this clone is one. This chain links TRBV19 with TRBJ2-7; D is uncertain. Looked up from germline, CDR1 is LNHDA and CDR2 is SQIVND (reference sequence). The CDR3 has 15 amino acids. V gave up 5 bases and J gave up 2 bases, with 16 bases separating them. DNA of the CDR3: TGTGCCAGTAGTTCCTCAGGTTTTACAACCTACGAGCAGTACTTC. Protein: CASSSSGFTTYEQYF.

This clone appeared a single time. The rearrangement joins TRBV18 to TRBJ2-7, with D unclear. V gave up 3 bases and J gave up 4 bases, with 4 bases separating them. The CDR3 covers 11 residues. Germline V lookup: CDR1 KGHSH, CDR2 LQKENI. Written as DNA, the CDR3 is TGTGCCAGCTCACCTAATTACGAGCAGTACTTC. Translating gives CASSPNYEQYF.

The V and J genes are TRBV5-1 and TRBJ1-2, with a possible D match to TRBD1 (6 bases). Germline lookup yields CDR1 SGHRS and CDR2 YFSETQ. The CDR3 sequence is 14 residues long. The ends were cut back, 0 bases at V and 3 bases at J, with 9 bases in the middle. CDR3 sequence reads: CASSLAGADYGYTF. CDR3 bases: TGCGCCAGCAGCTTGGCAGGGGCGGACTATGGCTACACCTTC.

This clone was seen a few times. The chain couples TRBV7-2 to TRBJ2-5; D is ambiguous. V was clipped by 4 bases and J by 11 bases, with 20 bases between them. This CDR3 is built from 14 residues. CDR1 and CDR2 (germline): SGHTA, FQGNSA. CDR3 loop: CASSSPLASGEQYF. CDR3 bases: TGTGCCAGCAGCTCCCCTTTAGCAAGTGGAGAGCAGTACTTC. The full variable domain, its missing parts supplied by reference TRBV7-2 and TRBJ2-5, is GAGVSQSPSNKVTEKGKDVELRCDPISGHTALYWYRQSLGQGLEFLIYFQGNSAPDKSGLPSDRFSAERTGGSVSTLTIQRTQQEDSAVYLCASSSPLASGEQYFGPGTRLLVL.

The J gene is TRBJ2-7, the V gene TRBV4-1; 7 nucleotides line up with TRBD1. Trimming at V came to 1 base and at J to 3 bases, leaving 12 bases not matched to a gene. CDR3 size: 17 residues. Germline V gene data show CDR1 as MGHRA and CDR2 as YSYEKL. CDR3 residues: CASSQAQTSGQIYEQYF. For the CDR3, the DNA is TGCGCCAGCAGCCAAGCTCAAACTTCGGGACAGATCTACGAGCAGTACTTC.

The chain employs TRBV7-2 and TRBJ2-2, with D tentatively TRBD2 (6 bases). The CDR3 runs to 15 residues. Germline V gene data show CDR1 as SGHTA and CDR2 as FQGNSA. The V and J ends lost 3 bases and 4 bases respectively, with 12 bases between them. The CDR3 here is CASSLAAGITGELFF. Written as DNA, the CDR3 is TGTGCCAGCAGCTTGGCCGCGGGAATCACCGGGGAGCTGTTTTTT.

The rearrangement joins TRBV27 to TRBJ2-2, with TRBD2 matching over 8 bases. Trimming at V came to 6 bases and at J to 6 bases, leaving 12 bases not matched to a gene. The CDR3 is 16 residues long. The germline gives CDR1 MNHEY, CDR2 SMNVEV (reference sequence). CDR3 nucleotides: TGTGCCAGCAGACTAATGGGCGGGGGGCGGGCCGGGGAGCTGTTTTTT. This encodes CASRLMGGGRAGELFF.

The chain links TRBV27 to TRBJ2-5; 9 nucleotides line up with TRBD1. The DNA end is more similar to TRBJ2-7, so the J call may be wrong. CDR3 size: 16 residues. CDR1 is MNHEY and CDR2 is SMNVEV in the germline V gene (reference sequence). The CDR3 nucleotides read TGTGCCAGCAGTTCAAGTGGGACAGGGTTTTCCTACGAGCAGTACTTC. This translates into CASSSSGTGFSYEQYF.

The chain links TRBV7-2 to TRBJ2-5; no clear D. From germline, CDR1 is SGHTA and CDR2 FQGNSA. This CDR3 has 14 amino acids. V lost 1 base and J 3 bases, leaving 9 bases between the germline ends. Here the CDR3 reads CASSLVEEEETQYF. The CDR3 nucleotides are TGTGCCAGCAGCTTAGTTGAGGAAGAAGAGACCCAGTACTTC.

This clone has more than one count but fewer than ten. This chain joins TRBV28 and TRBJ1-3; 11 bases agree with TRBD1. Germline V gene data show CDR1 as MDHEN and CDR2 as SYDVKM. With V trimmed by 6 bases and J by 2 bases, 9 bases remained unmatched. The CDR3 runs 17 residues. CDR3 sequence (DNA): TGTGCCAGCAGGCCAAACCCGGGACAGGGGGCTGGAAACACCATATATTTT. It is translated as CASRPNPGQGAGNTIYF.

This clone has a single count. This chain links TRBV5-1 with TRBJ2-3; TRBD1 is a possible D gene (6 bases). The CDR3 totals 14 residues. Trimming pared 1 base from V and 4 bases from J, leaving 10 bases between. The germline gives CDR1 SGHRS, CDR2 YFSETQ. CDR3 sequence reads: CASSLQGSSDTQYF. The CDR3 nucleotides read TGCGCCAGCAGCTTGCAGGGGAGTTCAGATACGCAGTATTTT.

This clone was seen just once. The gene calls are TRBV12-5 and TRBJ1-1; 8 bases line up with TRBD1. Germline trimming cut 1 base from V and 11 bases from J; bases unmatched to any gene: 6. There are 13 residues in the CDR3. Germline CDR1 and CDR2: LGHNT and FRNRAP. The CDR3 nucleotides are TGTGCTAGTGGTTTGGCGCCAGGGGGCGTTGCTTTCTTT. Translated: CASGLAPGGVAFF.

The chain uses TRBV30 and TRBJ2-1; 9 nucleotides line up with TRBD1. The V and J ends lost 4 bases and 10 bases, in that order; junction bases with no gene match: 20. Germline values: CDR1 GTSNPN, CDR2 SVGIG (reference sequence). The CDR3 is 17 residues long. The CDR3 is CAWKGRQGVGTSWEQFF. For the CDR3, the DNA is TGTGCCTGGAAGGGGAGACAGGGGGTAGGTACTAGCTGGGAGCAGTTCTTC.

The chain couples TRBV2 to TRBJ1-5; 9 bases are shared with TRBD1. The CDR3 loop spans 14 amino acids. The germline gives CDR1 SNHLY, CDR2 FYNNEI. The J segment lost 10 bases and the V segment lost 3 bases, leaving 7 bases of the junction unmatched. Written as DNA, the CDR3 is TGTGCCAGCAGTGAGGACAGGGGTAGAGGACCCCAGCATTTT. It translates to CASSEDRGRGPQHF.

The chain's CDR3 is CASSITSGRAYEQYF. The CDR3 nucleotides read TGTGCCAGCAGCATTACTAGCGGGAGGGCTTACGAGCAGTACTTC. The chain recombines TRBV7-2 with TRBJ2-7; TRBD2 agrees at 13 bases. V lost 5 bases, J lost 4 bases, and 5 bases stayed unmatched. From germline, CDR1 is SGHTA and CDR2 FQGNSA. CDR3 length: 15 amino acids.

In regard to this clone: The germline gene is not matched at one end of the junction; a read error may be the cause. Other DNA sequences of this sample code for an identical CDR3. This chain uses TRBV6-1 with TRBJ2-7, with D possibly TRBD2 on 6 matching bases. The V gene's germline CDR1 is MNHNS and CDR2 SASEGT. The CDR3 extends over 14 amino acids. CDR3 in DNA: TGTGCCAGCAGTGCCCTAGCGTCTACCTACGAACAGTACTTC. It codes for CASSALASTYEQYF.